This is a list of T cell receptor beta chains from one sample in a study of OX40 agonist ivuxolimab in advanced cancers. Sequencing used immunoSEQ multiplex PCR; TCRdb keeps in-frame clones, though not all of them. The table shows about 81,000 clones, with around 89% occurring only once. This sample comprised CD4+ or CD8+ T cells sorted from blood, obtained in a trial of the OX40 agonist ivuxolimab. These receptors came from an adult with an advanced solid tumor such as melanoma, head and neck, liver or kidney cancer. Both conserved end residues are part of each CDR3. Fields, in order: V gene, D gene, clone size, J gene, CDR3 protein, CDR3 DNA. The D gene is left open where the match is weak. Size values are once, few and many counts, or a class for expanded clones, and some rows have none.

v_gene: TRBV7-9
d_gene: TRBD1
abundance: -
j_gene: TRBJ1-3
CDR3aa: CASSLLQGAGNTIYF
CDR3nt: TGTGCCAGCAGCTTATTACAGGGGGCTGGAAACACCATATATTTT

v_gene: TRBV4-3
d_gene: -
abundance: -
j_gene: TRBJ1-6
CDR3aa: CASSQLHIAYNSPLHF
CDR3nt: TGCGCCAGCAGCCAACTTCACATTGCTTATAATTCACCCCTCCACTTT

v_gene: TRBV28
d_gene: -
abundance: -
j_gene: TRBJ2-7
CDR3aa: CASSTPGDFYEQYF
CDR3nt: TGTGCCAGCAGTACCCCAGGGGATTTCTACGAGCAGTACTTC

v_gene: TRBV4-2
d_gene: -
abundance: -
j_gene: TRBJ1-2
CDR3aa: CASSQDPLVGGYTF
CDR3nt: TGTGCCAGCAGCCAAGATCCCTTAGTTGGGGGCTACACCTTC

v_gene: TRBV5-1
d_gene: -
abundance: -
j_gene: TRBJ2-1
CDR3aa: CASSLAPFSHEQFF
CDR3nt: TGCGCCAGCAGCTTGGCCCCGTTTAGCCATGAGCAGTTCTTC

v_gene: TRBV5-5
d_gene: TRBD1
abundance: few
j_gene: TRBJ1-3
CDR3aa: CASSTGQGDSGNTIYF
CDR3nt: TGTGCCAGCAGCACCGGACAGGGCGACTCTGGAAACACCATATATTTT

v_gene: TRBV12-5
d_gene: -
abundance: -
j_gene: TRBJ2-5
CDR3aa: CASAYLETQYF
CDR3nt: TGTGCTAGTGCCTACCTTGAGACCCAGTACTTC

v_gene: TRBV18
d_gene: -
abundance: -
j_gene: TRBJ1-1
CDR3aa: CASLQGQNTEAFF
CDR3nt: TGTGCCAGCTTGCAGGGGCAGAACACTGAAGCTTTCTTT

v_gene: TRBV4-2
d_gene: -
abundance: -
j_gene: TRBJ1-2
CDR3aa: CASSRRQSDGYTF
CDR3nt: TGTGCCAGCAGCCGGAGGCAGTCTGATGGCTACACCTTC

v_gene: TRBV5-6
d_gene: TRBD1
abundance: -
j_gene: TRBJ2-7
CDR3aa: CASSLQGASYEQYF
CDR3nt: TGTGCCAGCAGCTTACAGGGGGCATCCTACGAGCAGTACTTC

v_gene: TRBV7-7
d_gene: TRBD1
abundance: -
j_gene: TRBJ2-1
CDR3aa: CASSQGQPNEQFF
CDR3nt: TGTGCCAGCAGCCAGGGACAGCCGAATGAGCAGTTCTTC

v_gene: TRBV6-1
d_gene: TRBD1
abundance: -
j_gene: TRBJ1-1
CDR3aa: CASNRQGTTEAFF
CDR3nt: TGTGCCAGCAATCGACAGGGGACCACTGAAGCTTTCTTT